This T cell receptor (beta chain) is from a study of blood T cell repertoires in COVID-19. About the research overall: COVID-19 samples collected from the United States, Italy and Spain covered acute and convalescent phases. T cells, B-cell-depleted T cells, or PBMCs provided the cDNA or gDNA that served as material.

Original data processing: Amplification of reference gene primers provided the estimated nucleated cell counts. Sequencing was performed with immunoSEQ multiplex PCR; in TCRdb, only in-frame clones are kept and a portion is missing. V, J and clone size are those of that table, while D and trimming were read from the DNA. The profile shows some 130,000 clones, approximately 84% of them singletons. With respect to this clone: Other DNA sequences in this sample translate to the same CDR3.

V gave up 4 bases and J gave up 1 base, with 5 bases separating them. The germline gives CDR1 SGHRS, CDR2 YFSETQ. The length of the CDR3 is 13 residues. This TCR was recovered from a human donor in a cohort sampled during active COVID-19. The material sequenced was peripheral blood. The chain carries TRBV5-1 and TRBJ1-4; D is possibly TRBD1 (5 bases). The CDR3 DNA reads as TGCGCCAGCAGCCAGGGAACTAATGAAAAACTGTTTTTT. Amino acid sequence: CASSQGTNEKLFF.